This TCR beta chain was identified during a study of T cells in Graves' hyperthyroidism and ophthalmopathy. Study-wide results and caveats: Prediction of ophthalmopathy progression came a median roughly 6.4 months pre-onset. Among thyroid clonotypes expanded above 0.001, most also appeared in blood. The authors' 13 V-J model separated ophthalmopathy from stable hyperthyroidism.

What was amplified from RNA transcripts were TCR beta CDR3 regions. Initially, a first-round RT-PCR of the TCR CDR3 employed the HTBI primer set. From the multiplex PCR reads, TCRdb called clonotypes with MiXCR, one entry per CDR3 protein. The top ten hold 3.7% of the sample, which has 360,000 or so distinct CDR3 sequences, approximately 19% seen once. Many counts were recorded for this clonotype. Its specificity is not known. In making diagnoses, clinical symptoms, serum thyroxine and TRAb, thyroid ultrasound and orbital computed tomography were all used. Trimming pared 4 bases from V and 2 bases from J, leaving 18 bases between. The CDR3 runs 16 residues. CDR1 SGDLS and CDR2 YYNGEE come from the germline V gene.

This receptor was identified in a woman under 30 with Graves' hyperthyroidism. Sequencing was performed on blood. The J gene is TRBJ1-1, the V gene TRBV9; TRBD1 might be the D (5 bases). CDR3 in amino acids: CASSKRPGTDNTEAFF. As DNA, the CDR3 is TGTGCCAGCAGCAAACGACCGGGGACCGATAACACTGAAGCTTTCTTT.